The T cell receptor (beta chain) described here comes from a study of blood T cell repertoires in COVID-19. Across the whole study: Whether acute or convalescent, the COVID-19 samples came from the United States, Italy and Spain. T cells, B-cell-depleted T cells, or PBMCs provided the cDNA or gDNA that served as material.

Trimming stripped 4 bases from V and 5 bases from J, with 6 bases between. This CDR3 is built from 12 residues. Germline-derived CDR1 and CDR2 are KGHDR and SFDVKD. In the authors' methods: Amplified reference gene primers provided the basis for estimating nucleated cell counts. Data came from immunoSEQ multiplex PCR; TCRdb stores just in-frame clones and leaves some out. V and J calls and clone size follow that table, whereas D and trimming were derived from the DNA. The repertoire consists of fewer than 70,000 clones, with 85% to 90% occurring once and the leading ten covering almost 4%. The V and J genes are TRBV24-1 and TRBJ2-3; D is possibly TRBD1 (6 bases). Sample: peripheral blood. The clonotype was recovered from a human donor in a cohort sampled during active COVID-19. The chain's CDR3 is CATSDRGDTQYF. CDR3 coding DNA: TGTGCCACCAGTGACAGGGGAGATACGCAGTATTTT.